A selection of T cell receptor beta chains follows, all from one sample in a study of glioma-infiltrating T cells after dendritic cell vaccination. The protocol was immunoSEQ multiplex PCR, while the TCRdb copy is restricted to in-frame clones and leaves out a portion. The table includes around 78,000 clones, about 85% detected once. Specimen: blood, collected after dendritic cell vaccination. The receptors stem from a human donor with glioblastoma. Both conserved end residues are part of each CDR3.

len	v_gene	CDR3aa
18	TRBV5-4	CASSLMRGRFFDTGELFF
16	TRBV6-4	CASSASPGTGNTEAFF
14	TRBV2	CASEGVVRYTEAFF
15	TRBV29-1	CSVVASGRSYNEQFF
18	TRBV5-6	CASSLLSGRATGTDTQYF
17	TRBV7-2	CASSTRPGLAGYYEQYF
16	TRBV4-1	CASSHPPGGGGYGYTF
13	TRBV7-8	CASRDGGAQPQHF
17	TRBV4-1	CASSQDPAGTDNSPLHF
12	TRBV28	CASLGGGREAFF
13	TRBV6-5	CASSYEGGSEQFF
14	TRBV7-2	CASSLDRAAGGYTF
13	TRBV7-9	CASSLPGAGELFF
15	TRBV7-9	CASSFAGTNSYEQYF
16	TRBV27	CASSTTSDFHTDTQYF
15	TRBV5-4	CASSLWDRGSYEQYF
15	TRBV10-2	CASSDSLGGNQPQHF
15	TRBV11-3	CASSFSGGPYNEQFF
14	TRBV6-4	CASSVGFDTGELFF
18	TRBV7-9	CASSARSYGGTPYNEQFF
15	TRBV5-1	CASSLAPGGGHGYTF
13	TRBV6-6	CASSSRDDYGYTF
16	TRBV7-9	CASSFLTSGGSYEQYF
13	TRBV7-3	CASSSFVAETQYF
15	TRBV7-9	CASSPGDREGEKLFF
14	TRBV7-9	CASSLASVSYEQYF
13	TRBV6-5	CASNTPSTDTQYF
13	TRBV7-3	CASSLAASYEQYF